The next 14 T cell receptor beta chains were all read from a single sample in a study of T cells in localized non-small cell lung cancer. Some clones are missing from TCRdb's copy, which holds only in-frame ones; the method was immunoSEQ multiplex PCR. The data contain 45,000 to 65,000 clones, about 78% of them singletons. The sequencing used PBMCs, collected before any cancer treatment. The receptors stem from a woman aged 35 to 70 with stage II lung adenocarcinoma.

V usage is TRBV6-1 and J usage is TRBJ2-6; TRBD2 might be the D (7 bases). The CDR3 is 15 residues long. Germline assignment: CDR1 MNHNS and CDR2 SASEGT. V dropped 6 bases and J dropped 0 bases, with 9 bases sitting between them. CDR3 bases: TGTGCCAGCAGAGGGGGGGGCTCTGGGGCCAACGTCCTGACTTTC. Its translation is CASRGGGSGANVLTF.

In its sample, this clone is medium-sized. The rearrangement uses TRBV7-6 and TRBJ1-2; D is ambiguous. This CDR3 is 12 amino acids long. Germline loops: CDR1 SGHVS, CDR2 FNYEAQ. Trimming cost V 5 bases and J 8 bases, with 12 bases left between them. The DNA for the CDR3 is TGTGCCAGCAGCCCCGCGCTCCCGGGCTACACCTTC. Its protein product is CASSPALPGYTF.

The chain combines TRBV7-9 with TRBJ2-5, with TRBD2 matching 14 bases. The CDR3 extends over 16 amino acids. The V segment lost 3 bases and the J segment 5 bases; nucleotides outside the gene matches: 5. CDR1 is SEHNR, CDR2 FQNEAQ, per germline (reference sequence). In nucleotides, the CDR3 is TGTGCCAGCAGCTTCGGGACTAGCGGGGGAATTGAGACCCAGTACTTC. Translation: CASSFGTSGGIETQYF.

This chain joins TRBV15 and TRBJ2-7, with TRBD2 as a possible D gene (7 bases). The CDR3 is 15 residues long. Germline V lookup: CDR1 LNHNV, CDR2 YYDKDF (reference sequence). Trimming removed 3 bases from V and 3 bases from J, with 15 bases in between. The CDR3 nucleotides read TGTGCCACCAGCAGGGGAGGGGGGGGAATCTACGAGCAGTACTTC. This translates into CATSRGGGGIYEQYF.

The chain combines TRBV7-2 with TRBJ1-1, with TRBD1 matching over 7 bases. Germline trimming cut 5 bases from V and 1 base from J; bases unmatched to any gene: 4. The CDR3 spans 14 residues. Germline CDR1 reads SGHTA; CDR2 reads FQGNSA. The CDR3 reads CASSRGQSNTEAFF. The DNA of the CDR3 is TGTGCCAGCAGCCGGGGACAGTCGAACACTGAAGCTTTCTTT.

The chain couples TRBV2 to TRBJ1-5, with D tentatively TRBD1 (6 bases). The CDR3 totals 17 residues. Germline assignment: CDR1 SNHLY and CDR2 FYNNEI. V shed 3 bases and J shed 0 bases, with 15 bases lying between them. The CDR3 DNA follows: TGTGCCAGCAGTGATCGGGGGGCTTGGGATAGCAATCAGCCCCAGCATTTT. This codes for CASSDRGAWDSNQPQHF.

This clone was seen only once. The chain is built from TRBV6-1 and TRBJ1-2; D is unresolved. V was clipped by 0 bases and J by 8 bases, with 13 bases between them. The CDR3 loop spans 14 amino acids. Germline V CDR1 and CDR2: MNHNS, SASEGT. In DNA, the CDR3 is TGTGCCAGCAGTGAAGCTTCGACCCCAGGCGGCTACACCTTC. Its protein product is CASSEASTPGGYTF.

The chain links TRBV6-4 to TRBJ1-6, with TRBD1 matching over 9 bases. This CDR3 has 14 residues. Germline V lookup: CDR1 MRHNA, CDR2 SNTAGT. Trimming at V came to 3 bases and at J to 9 bases, leaving 3 bases not matched to a gene. CDR3: CASSETGGGSPLHF. As DNA, the CDR3 is TGTGCCAGCAGTGAAACAGGGGGCGGTTCACCCCTCCACTTT.

The chain employs TRBV6-6 and TRBJ2-5, with 11 nucleotides matching TRBD1. The germline CDR1 and CDR2 sequences are MNHNY and SVGAGI (reference sequence). The J segment lost 4 bases and the V segment lost 2 bases, leaving 3 bases of the junction unmatched. The CDR3 covers 15 residues. The CDR3 coding sequence is TGTGCCAGCAGTTACCCCGGGACAGGGGGAGAGACCCAGTACTTC. Residues: CASSYPGTGGETQYF.

This chain uses TRBV2 with TRBJ2-5; D uncertain. CDR3 length: 13 residues. From germline, CDR1 is SNHLY and CDR2 FYNNEI. V lost 3 bases, J lost 5 bases, and 10 bases lay in between. CDR3 loop: CASSDNGRETQYF. For the CDR3, the DNA is TGTGCCAGCAGTGACAACGGTCGGGAGACCCAGTACTTC.

V and J are TRBV2 and TRBJ2-2; 7 nucleotides line up with TRBD2. Germline V lookup: CDR1 SNHLY, CDR2 FYNNEI. CDR3 length equals 13 residues. The junction had 4 bases not matched to a gene; V was cut back by 5 bases and J by 7 bases. CDR3 sequence: CASSRGEFGELFF. CDR3 coding DNA: TGTGCCAGCAGTCGGGGGGAGTTCGGGGAGCTGTTTTTT.

V usage is TRBV5-1 and J usage is TRBJ2-1; 12 positions agree with TRBD2. This CDR3 contains 17 residues. Germline-derived CDR1 and CDR2 are SGHRS and YFSETQ. The junction had 5 bases not matched to a gene; V was cut back by 0 bases and J by 4 bases. Here the CDR3 DNA reads TGCGCCAGCAGCTTGGTGGCTAGCGGGGGGGTTTACAATGAGCAGTTCTTC. Encoded protein: CASSLVASGGVYNEQFF.

The chain uses TRBV19 and TRBJ1-5; D remains unclear. CDR3 length equals 13 residues. CDR1 LNHDA and CDR2 SQIVND come from the germline V gene (reference sequence). Trimming removed 1 base at V and 9 bases at J, with 10 bases between. DNA of the CDR3: TGTGCCAGTAGTATAGGGCGGCCGGGGCCCCAGCATTTT. Translation gives CASSIGRPGPQHF.

The chain carries TRBV5-6 and TRBJ1-2; 7 positions match TRBD1. CDR3 length equals 15 residues. Unmatched junction bases numbered 7, after V lost 0 bases and J lost 5 bases. CDR1 is SGHDT and CDR2 is YYEEEE in the germline V gene. In DNA form, the CDR3 reads TGTGCCAGCAGCTTGGGGGGGACAGTCACTTATGGCTACACCTTC. This encodes CASSLGGTVTYGYTF.